This T cell receptor beta chain was captured by sequencing in a study of monozygotic twins with inflammatory bowel disease. After skipping T cell sorting, the authors isolated total RNA from whole blood. TCRdb reprocessed the 5' RACE reads; each CDR3 protein has one entry and no DNA is given. This sample lists over 200,000 distinct CDR3 sequences; its ten largest clones have less than 2%. Germline values: CDR1 SGHRS, CDR2 YFSETQ. The CDR3 sequence is 14 residues long. The source of this sequence is a human donor with ulcerative colitis or Crohn's disease, or a healthy co-twin of an affected twin (not recorded which). This rearrangement joins TRBV5-1 to TRBJ1-2; TCRdb calls TRBD1, which cannot be checked without DNA. Specimen: blood. The CDR3 reads CASSLASGTSGYTF. The variable domain in full, with the rest retrieved from reference TRBV5-1 and TRBJ1-2, is KAGVTQTPRYLIKTRGQQVTLSCSPISGHRSVSWYQQTPGQGLQFLFEYFSETQRNKGNFPGRFSGRQFSNSRSEMNVSTLELGDSALYLCASSLASGTSGYTFGSGTRLTVV.